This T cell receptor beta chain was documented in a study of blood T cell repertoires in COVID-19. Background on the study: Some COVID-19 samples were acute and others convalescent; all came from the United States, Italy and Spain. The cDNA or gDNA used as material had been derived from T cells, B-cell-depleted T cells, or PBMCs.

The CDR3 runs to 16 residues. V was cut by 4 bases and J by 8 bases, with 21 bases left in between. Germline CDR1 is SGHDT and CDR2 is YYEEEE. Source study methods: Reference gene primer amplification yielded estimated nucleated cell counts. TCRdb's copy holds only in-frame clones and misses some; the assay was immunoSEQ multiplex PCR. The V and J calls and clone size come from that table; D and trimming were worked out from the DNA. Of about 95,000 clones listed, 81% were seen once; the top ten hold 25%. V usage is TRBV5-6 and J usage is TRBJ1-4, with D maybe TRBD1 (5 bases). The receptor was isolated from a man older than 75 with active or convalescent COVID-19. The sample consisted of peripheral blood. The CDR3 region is CASSHRNDRVWEKLFF. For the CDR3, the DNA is TGTGCCAGCAGCCACAGGAACGACAGAGTCTGGGAAAAACTGTTTTTT.